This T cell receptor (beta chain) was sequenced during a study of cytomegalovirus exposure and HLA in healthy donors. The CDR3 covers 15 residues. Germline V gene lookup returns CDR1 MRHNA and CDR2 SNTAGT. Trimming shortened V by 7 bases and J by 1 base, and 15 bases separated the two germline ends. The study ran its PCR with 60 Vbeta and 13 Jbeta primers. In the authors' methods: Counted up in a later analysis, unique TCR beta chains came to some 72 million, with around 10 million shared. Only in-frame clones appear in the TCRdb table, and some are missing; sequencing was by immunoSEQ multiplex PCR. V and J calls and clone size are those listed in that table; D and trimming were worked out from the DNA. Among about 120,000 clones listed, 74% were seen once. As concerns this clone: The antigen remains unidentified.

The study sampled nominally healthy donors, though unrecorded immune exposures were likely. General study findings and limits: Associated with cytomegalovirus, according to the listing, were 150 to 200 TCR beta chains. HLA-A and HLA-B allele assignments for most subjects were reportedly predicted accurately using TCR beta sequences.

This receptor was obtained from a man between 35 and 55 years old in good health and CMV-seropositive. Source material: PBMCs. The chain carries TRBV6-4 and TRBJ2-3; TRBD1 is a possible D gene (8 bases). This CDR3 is CASKRGQAGTDTQYF. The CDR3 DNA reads TGTGCCAGCAAGCGGGGACAGGCAGGCACAGATACGCAGTATTTT.